Listed below are T cell receptor beta chains from one sample, sequenced in a study of T cells in Graves' hyperthyroidism and ophthalmopathy. Each CDR3 protein gets one entry after TCRdb re-called the multiplex PCR reads with MiXCR. The sample records a few hundred thousand distinct CDR3 sequences, roughly 15% being singletons. The sequenced sample was blood. The receptor set was obtained from a woman in her twenties or thirties with Graves' ophthalmopathy. Both conserved end residues are part of each CDR3. The order of the fields is J gene, V gene, D gene, clone size, CDR3 DNA, CDR3 protein. The D gene is left open where the match is weak. Some rows have no size entry. The others give once, few or many, or a class for an expanded clone.

J: TRBJ2-2; V: TRBV29-1; D: NA; size: NA; DNA: TGCAGCGTTGCCACCGTTGGATCCGGGGAGCTGTTTTTT; CDR3: CSVATVGSGELFF
J: TRBJ2-7; V: TRBV11-3; D: TRBD1; size: many; DNA: TGTGCCAGCAGCTTAACCGTACAGGGGGGAGGCTACGAGCAGTACTTC; CDR3: CASSLTVQGGGYEQYF
J: TRBJ2-7; V: TRBV28; D: NA; size: many; DNA: TGTGCCAGCAGATACAGGGCCAACGAGCAGTACTTC; CDR3: CASRYRANEQYF
J: TRBJ1-5; V: TRBV5-1; D: TRBD1; size: many; DNA: TGCGCCAGCAGCTCCGGGACAGAGGGGCAGCCCCAGCATTTT; CDR3: CASSSGTEGQPQHF
J: TRBJ1-2; V: TRBV2; D: NA; size: many; DNA: TGTGCCAGCAAACCGCCGGCCTCGGGACACTATGGCTACACCTTC; CDR3: CASKPPASGHYGYTF
J: TRBJ1-5; V: TRBV6-1; D: NA; size: few; DNA: TGTGCCAGCAGGAGGGACGGAAAACTCAATCAGCCCCAGCATTTT; CDR3: CASRRDGKLNQPQHF
J: TRBJ2-7; V: TRBV30; D: NA; size: many; DNA: TGTGCCTGTTACCCGGGACGTAATACCTACGAGCAGTACTTC; CDR3: CACYPGRNTYEQYF
J: TRBJ2-3; V: TRBV28; D: NA; size: many; DNA: TGTGCCAGCAGTCTTAGTGGGGGAGGTACGCAGTATTTT; CDR3: CASSLSGGGTQYF
J: TRBJ2-7; V: TRBV10-3; D: TRBD2; size: many; DNA: TGTGCCACCCGGGAAGCGGGGGCCTACGAGCAGTACTTC; CDR3: CATREAGAYEQYF
J: TRBJ2-2; V: TRBV15; D: TRBD1; size: NA; DNA: TGTGCCACCAGCCCAGACAGGGGGCCCGCTGGCGGGGAGCTGTTTTTT; CDR3: CATSPDRGPAGGELFF
J: TRBJ2-2; V: TRBV6-1; D: TRBD2; size: NA; DNA: TGTGCCAGCATTCCCCATAATAGCGGGGGGGTGAACACCGGGGAGCTGTTTTTT; CDR3: CASIPHNSGGVNTGELFF
J: TRBJ2-3; V: TRBV2; D: NA; size: many; DNA: TGTGCCAGCACTAGAAGCACAGATACGCAGTATTTT; CDR3: CASTRSTDTQYF
J: TRBJ1-1; V: TRBV5-1; D: NA; size: many; DNA: TGCGCCAGCAGCTTATCCGGGCCAACCTCGGGGACTGAAGCTTTCTTT; CDR3: CASSLSGPTSGTEAFF
J: TRBJ1-2; V: TRBV2; D: NA; size: many; DNA: TGTGCCAGCAGTGGGTCTGCCGGCTACACCTTC; CDR3: CASSGSAGYTF
J: TRBJ1-5; V: TRBV12-3/TRBV12-4; D: NA; size: many; DNA: TGTGCCAGCAGCTCACTGGCCGGCCAGCCCCAGCATTTT; CDR3: CASSSLAGQPQHF
J: TRBJ2-3; V: TRBV24-1; D: NA; size: NA; DNA: TGTGCCACCAGTGATTGGCCGGGGACTGGGAGGCCCACAGATACGCAGTATTTT; CDR3: CATSDWPGTGRPTDTQYF
J: TRBJ2-7; V: TRBV6-1; D: NA; size: many; DNA: TGTGCCAGCAGTGAAGACAGGGACGTCGTTTACGAGCAGTACTTC; CDR3: CASSEDRDVVYEQYF
J: TRBJ2-3; V: TRBV20-1; D: NA; size: many; DNA: TGCAGTGCTAATCAGCCCAGGGCAGATACGCAGTATTTT; CDR3: CSANQPRADTQYF
J: TRBJ2-3; V: TRBV9; D: TRBD2; size: NA; DNA: TGTGCCAGCAGCCCAGCGGGGGCCTCACCAGATACGCAGTATTTT; CDR3: CASSPAGASPDTQYF
J: TRBJ2-1; V: TRBV19; D: TRBD2; size: few; DNA: TGTGCCAGTAGTTCCCAACTAGCGGGGGGGCCGAATGAGCAGTTCTTC; CDR3: CASSSQLAGGPNEQFF
J: TRBJ2-3; V: TRBV4-1; D: NA; size: few; DNA: TGCGCCAGCAGCCAAGATTCGGGCTTTAGCACAGATACGCAGTATTTT; CDR3: CASSQDSGFSTDTQYF
J: TRBJ1-1; V: TRBV5-6; D: NA; size: many; DNA: TGTGCCAGCAGCCCCACACGACGGGACACTGAAGCTTTCTTT; CDR3: CASSPTRRDTEAFF
J: TRBJ1-3; V: TRBV4-1; D: NA; size: few; DNA: TGCGCCAGCAAGGATGGGGGTAGAAGCTCTGGAAACACCATATATTTT; CDR3: CASKDGGRSSGNTIYF
J: TRBJ1-1; V: TRBV5-1; D: NA; size: many; DNA: TGCGCCAGCAGCCTCCGGTCGGAGAGAAGAACGAACACTGAAGCTTTCTTT; CDR3: CASSLRSERRTNTEAFF
J: TRBJ2-3; V: TRBV9; D: TRBD2; size: NA; DNA: TGTGCCAGCAGCGCCCGGGGGCTAGCGGGGGCGAACACAGATACGCAGTATTTT; CDR3: CASSARGLAGANTDTQYF
J: TRBJ2-5; V: TRBV27; D: TRBD2; size: many; DNA: TGTGCCAGCAGTTTATCCGGGACTAGCGGGGCAGAGACCCAGTACTTC; CDR3: CASSLSGTSGAETQYF
J: TRBJ1-2; V: TRBV20-1; D: TRBD1; size: many; DNA: TGCAGTGCTAGAGAGGAGACAGGGAGTGGCTACACCTTC; CDR3: CSAREETGSGYTF
J: TRBJ1-1; V: TRBV5-1; D: NA; size: many; DNA: TGCGCCAGCAGCTTGGCCGGCAGGGTCAACACTGAAGCTTTCTTT; CDR3: CASSLAGRVNTEAFF
J: TRBJ2-3; V: TRBV11-3; D: NA; size: NA; DNA: TGTGCCAGGAGCTCGTCGCAGACAGCCCTTGGGCCAGATACGCAGTATTTT; CDR3: CARSSSQTALGPDTQYF
J: TRBJ2-7; V: TRBV28; D: NA; size: many; DNA: TGTGCCAGCAGCCCCCCGAGCGCGCAAATATACGAGCAGTACTTC; CDR3: CASSPPSAQIYEQYF
J: TRBJ1-4; V: TRBV19; D: TRBD1; size: NA; DNA: TGTGCCAGTAGTATCGTTGGACAGGGTTATGAAAAACTGTTTTTT; CDR3: CASSIVGQGYEKLFF
J: TRBJ2-1; V: TRBV6-1; D: TRBD2; size: few; DNA: TGTGCCAGCGGACTAGCGCCTTACAATGAGCAGTTCTTC; CDR3: CASGLAPYNEQFF
J: TRBJ2-7; V: TRBV5-1; D: TRBD2; size: many; DNA: TGCGCCAGCAGCTTTAGGACTAGCGGGGGGCCCATTGGGGCTACGGGGGAGCAGTACTTC; CDR3: CASSFRTSGGPIGATGEQYF
J: TRBJ2-2; V: TRBV12-3/TRBV12-4; D: TRBD1; size: few; DNA: TGTGCCAGCACTCCGACAGGGTATGGTACCGGGGAGCTGTTTTTT; CDR3: CASTPTGYGTGELFF
J: TRBJ1-5; V: TRBV6-1; D: NA; size: many; DNA: TGTGCCAGCAGTGATCTGGCGCATCAGCCCCAGCATTTT; CDR3: CASSDLAHQPQHF
J: TRBJ1-2; V: TRBV7-9; D: NA; size: many; DNA: TGTGCCAGCAGCAATCCTAGGCAGGGAACCCCTAAAGCTAACTATGGCTACACCTTC; CDR3: CASSNPRQGTPKANYGYTF
J: TRBJ2-3; V: TRBV20-1; D: TRBD2; size: NA; DNA: TGCAGTGCTGATAGCGGGGGGGCCCGCACAGATGCGCAGTATTTT; CDR3: CSADSGGARTDAQYF
J: TRBJ2-5; V: TRBV3-1; D: NA; size: many; DNA: TGTGCCAGCAGCCCAGGCCCTCAGACCCAGTACTTC; CDR3: CASSPGPQTQYF
J: TRBJ2-5; V: TRBV20-1; D: NA; size: many; DNA: TGCAGTGCTCCCCTACTAGTATTGGGTGAGACCCAGTACTTC; CDR3: CSAPLLVLGETQYF
J: TRBJ2-1; V: TRBV11-1; D: NA; size: many; DNA: TGTGCCAGCAGCTTAATGGCAGCCGCTGAGCAGTTCTTC; CDR3: CASSLMAAAEQFF
J: TRBJ2-2; V: TRBV18; D: NA; size: many; DNA: TGTGCCAGCTCACAGTGGACGGACCCGAACACCGGGGAGCTGTTTTTT; CDR3: CASSQWTDPNTGELFF
J: TRBJ2-7; V: TRBV6-1; D: TRBD1; size: few; DNA: TGTGCCAGCACTGTGACAGGGGGTTACGAGCAGTACTTC; CDR3: CASTVTGGYEQYF
J: TRBJ2-3; V: TRBV20-1; D: TRBD2; size: many; DNA: TGCAGTGCTAGAGGCTTCGGGGGGGCCGTTTCAGATACGCAGTATTTT; CDR3: CSARGFGGAVSDTQYF
J: TRBJ1-4; V: TRBV12-3/TRBV12-4; D: NA; size: many; DNA: TGTGCCAGCACGGAGATGGGTGAAAAACTGTTTTTT; CDR3: CASTEMGEKLFF
J: TRBJ1-1; V: TRBV2; D: NA; size: many; DNA: TGTGCCGAATCCGGCCCGGGTACTGAAGCTTTCTTT; CDR3: CAESGPGTEAFF
J: TRBJ2-5; V: TRBV14; D: NA; size: many; DNA: TGTGCCAGCAGCCAAGAATCGGAGACCCAGTACTTC; CDR3: CASSQESETQYF
J: TRBJ1-4; V: TRBV20-1; D: TRBD1; size: many; DNA: TGCAGTGCTAGAGTACCGGGACAGGGGTATGAAAAACTGTTTTTT; CDR3: CSARVPGQGYEKLFF
J: TRBJ1-1; V: TRBV6-1; D: NA; size: many; DNA: TGTGCCAGCAGAGCAAGAAAAGGACACTTGAACACTGAAGCTTTCTTT; CDR3: CASRARKGHLNTEAFF
J: TRBJ2-2; V: TRBV11-2; D: NA; size: many; DNA: TGTGCCAGCAGCTTATCAACGGTGAACACCGGGGAGCTGTTTTTT; CDR3: CASSLSTVNTGELFF